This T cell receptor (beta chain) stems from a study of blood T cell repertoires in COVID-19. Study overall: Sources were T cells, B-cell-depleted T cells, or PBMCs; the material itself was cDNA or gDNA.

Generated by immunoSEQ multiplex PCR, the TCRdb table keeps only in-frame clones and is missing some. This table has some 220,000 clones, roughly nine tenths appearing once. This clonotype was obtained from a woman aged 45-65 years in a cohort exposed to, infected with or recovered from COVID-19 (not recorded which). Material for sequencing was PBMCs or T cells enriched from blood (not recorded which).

The CDR3 sequence is CASSPSLVSSASGDTQYF. DNA of the CDR3: TGCGCCAGCAGCCCTTCTCTCGTCTCTAGCGCAAGCGGGGATACGCAGTATTTT. This chain connects TRBV4-3 to TRBJ2-3; TRBD2 might be the D (6 bases). This CDR3 contains 18 residues. The V end was cut by 4 bases, the J end by 6 bases, with 26 bases between. Germline CDR1 and CDR2: LGHNA and YSLEER.